The source of this TCR beta chain is a study of T cell changes during pregnancy in multiple sclerosis. Produced via immunoSEQ multiplex PCR; TCRdb's table is partial and in-frame only. The data hold about 68,000 clones, with under 95% observed a single time. The CDR3 runs to 16 residues. Germline CDR1 and CDR2: SGDLS and YYNGEE. V shed 0 bases and J 2 bases; nucleotides not matched to a gene: 4. The material sequenced was peripheral blood, taken in the second trimester of pregnancy. This clonotype was sampled from a female donor with multiple sclerosis, enrolled in a pregnancy study. The rearrangement joins TRBV9 to TRBJ1-3, with 8 bases aligning to TRBD1. The CDR3 region has the DNA TGTGCCAGCAGCGTAGCTCTACAGGGGGCTGGAAACACCATATATTTT. It codes for CASSVALQGAGNTIYF.